This TCR beta chain was found in a study of T-cell reconstitution after alpha-beta-depleted transplantation in children. This clonotype has ten or more counts. Unique molecular identifiers were used in preparing the TCRbeta library. One entry per CDR3 protein results from TCRdb running MiXCR on the PCR reads. The sample has some 200,000 distinct CDR3 sequences, approximately 6.8% seen once. The sample here was PBMCs from the stem cell graft donor, taken from the stem cell graft. This TCR came from a human donor who donated a stem cell graft to a child with Wiskott-Aldrich syndrome.

CDR3 bases: TGCAGTGCTCCCGCGGGGAACACTGAAGCTTTCTTT. The encoded protein is CSAPAGNTEAFF. The chain employs TRBV20-1 and TRBJ1-1, with D uncertain. Germline V gene sequence: CDR1 DFQATT, CDR2 SNEGSKA (reference sequence). Trimming pared 5 bases from V and 1 base from J, leaving 8 bases between. This CDR3 is 12 amino acids long.